This TCR beta chain was obtained from a study of blood T cell repertoires in COVID-19. Participant ages covered roughly 18 to 89 years across about 25 US areas. The CDR3 has 16 residues. J was trimmed by 1 base and V by 2 bases; bases with no gene match: 4. The germline V gene has CDR1 LNHNV and CDR2 YYDKDF (reference sequence). Original handling: Scientists estimated how many nucleated cells there were by amplifying reference gene primers. The repertoire was sequenced with immunoSEQ multiplex PCR; TCRdb's copy has only in-frame clones and lacks some. That table gives V, J and clone size, and the DNA gave D and trimming. The sample records about 190,000 clones, roughly 83% being singletons. This clone was seen a handful of times.

This chain connects TRBV15 to TRBJ2-1; 8 bases fit TRBD1. This clonotype was sampled from a woman aged 25 to 39 who had recovered from COVID-19. Sample: PBMCs or T cells enriched from blood (not recorded which). CDR3 coding DNA: TGTGCCACCAGCAGACCAGGGGGCGGTTCCTACAATGAGCAGTTCTTC. It yields the protein CATSRPGGGSYNEQFF.